The 21 T cell receptor beta chains reported below all come from one sample, sequenced in a study of T cells in localized non-small cell lung cancer. TCRdb's copy holds only in-frame clones and misses some; the assay was immunoSEQ multiplex PCR. The repertoire consists of approximately 29,000 clones, with around 80% occurring once and the leading ten covering approximately 35%. Sequencing used peripheral blood, obtained before any cancer treatment. These receptors were collected from a male donor older than 55 with stage II squamous cell lung carcinoma.

The rearrangement links TRBV15 to TRBJ1-1, with no clear D. Trimming shortened V by 2 bases and J by 5 bases, and 15 bases separated the two germline ends. Germline loops: CDR1 LNHNV, CDR2 YYDKDF (reference sequence). The CDR3 is 15 amino acids. The CDR3 loop reads CATSRPTGIRTEAFF. The CDR3 DNA follows: TGTGCCACCAGCAGACCCACGGGGATACGGACTGAAGCTTTCTTT.

CDR3 amino acids: CASSPLAGGDTQYF. In nucleotides, the CDR3 is TGTGCCAGCAGTCCCCTGGCGGGAGGAGATACGCAGTATTTT. This chain links TRBV2 with TRBJ2-3; TRBD2 aligns across 8 bases. Germline V lookup: CDR1 SNHLY, CDR2 FYNNEI. Trimming took 5 bases from V and 5 from J; bases not matched to a gene: 6. The CDR3 loop spans 14 amino acids.

The chain employs TRBV28 and TRBJ1-4, with D maybe TRBD1 (5 bases). This CDR3 contains 15 residues. The V end lost 6 bases, the J end lost 8 bases, and 19 bases lay between the germline ends. The germline V gene encodes CDR1 MDHEN and CDR2 SYDVKM. In DNA form, the CDR3 reads TGTGCCAGCAGCCCCGTGGAAGGGGCTGGGGAAAAACTGTTTTTT. It translates to CASSPVEGAGEKLFF.

This clone was detected ten times or more. This chain joins TRBV21-1 and TRBJ1-2. TRBV21-1 is recorded as a pseudogene. The CDR3 is 14 amino acids. CDR3 in amino acids: CASSLVGRMGGYTF. In nucleotides, the CDR3 is TGTGCCAGCAGCCTTGTCGGCAGAATGGGTGGCTACACCTTC.

This clone was seen a few times. This chain links TRBV27 with TRBJ1-2, with a weak D call TRBD1 (6 bases). The CDR3 contains 12 residues. The V and J ends lost 10 bases and 9 bases respectively, with 18 bases between them. Per the germline V gene, CDR1 is MNHEY and CDR2 is SMNVEV (reference sequence). CDR3 sequence reads: CATTDRLGSYTF. The CDR3 DNA sequence: TGTGCCACTACCGACAGGCTAGGGAGCTACACCTTC.

As concerns this clone: Compared with germline, one end of the junction differs, possibly owing to a read error. The chain carries TRBV7-7 and TRBJ2-7; 9 positions agree with TRBD1. CDR1 and CDR2 (germline): SSHAT, FNYEAQ (reference sequence). The CDR3 has 15 amino acids. The CDR3 sequence: CASSHDRGLSYEQYF. CDR3 nucleotide sequence: TGTGCTAGCAGCCACGACAGGGGGTTGTCCTACGAGCAGTACTTC.

The gene calls are TRBV19 and TRBJ1-2; no clear D. Germline assignment: CDR1 LNHDA and CDR2 SQIVND (reference sequence). V shed 5 bases and J shed 4 bases, with 14 bases lying between them. This CDR3 contains 14 residues. The CDR3, as DNA: TGTGCCAGTAGTTTCGAGCGTTCGAGCTATGGCTACACCTTC. Its protein product is CASSFERSSYGYTF.

This chain links TRBV7-2 with TRBJ2-3; D gene uncertain. Trimming took off 1 base at V and 2 bases at J, with 10 bases between the two ends. This CDR3 has 15 amino acids. CDR1 and CDR2 from the germline V gene are SGHTA and FQGNSA. The CDR3 sequence is CASSLVMSTTDTQYF. The DNA for the CDR3 is TGTGCCAGCAGCTTAGTGATGAGCACCACAGATACGCAGTATTTT.

V and J are TRBV14 and TRBJ1-2; a weak D match, TRBD1 (5 bases). With 0 bases removed from V and 3 bases from J, the gap between germline ends came to 11 bases. The CDR3 runs to 15 residues. From germline, CDR1 is SGHDN and CDR2 FVKESK. The CDR3 nucleotides are TGTGCCAGCAGCCAAGATAGGCGGGGCTACTATGGCTACACCTTC. Translating it yields CASSQDRRGYYGYTF. Full variable domain (outside the CDR3, taken from reference TRBV14 and TRBJ1-2): EAGVTQFPSHSVIEKGQTVTLRCDPISGHDNLYWYRRVMGKEIKFLLHFVKESKQDESGMPNNRFLAERTGGTYSTLKVQPAELEDSGVYFCASSQDRRGYYGYTFGSGTRLTVV.

The rearrangement joins TRBV29-1 to TRBJ2-7; 8 bases are a match to TRBD1. With V trimmed by 6 bases and J by 2 bases, 0 bases remained unmatched. This CDR3 region has 11 residues. Germline V CDR1 and CDR2: SQVTM, ANQGSEA. The CDR3 nucleotides read TGCAGCGTGGGACAGGCCTACGAGCAGTACTTC. This encodes CSVGQAYEQYF.

This sequence joins TRBV9 and TRBJ2-1, with TRBD2 matching over 13 bases. After removal of 4 bases from V and 7 bases from J, the junction contained 11 bases not matched to a gene. Germline V gives CDR1 SGDLS, CDR2 YYNGEE. This CDR3 comprises 17 residues. This chain's CDR3 is CASSSGTSGAGGNEQFF. The DNA of the CDR3 is TGTGCCAGCAGCAGCGGGACTAGCGGGGCCGGGGGGAATGAGCAGTTCTTC. The full variable domain, rest sourced from reference TRBV9 and TRBJ2-1, is DSGVTQTPKHLITATGQRVTLRCSPRSGDLSVYWYQQSLDQGLQFLIQYYNGEERAKGNILERFSAQQFPDLHSELNLSSLELGDSALYFCASSSGTSGAGGNEQFFGPGTRLTVL.

The CDR3 region is CASSEATSGKNIQYF. In DNA, the CDR3 is TGTGCCAGCAGTGAAGCGACTAGCGGAAAAAACATTCAGTACTTC. The chain employs TRBV2 and TRBJ2-4; 9 nucleotides match TRBD2. The V gene end was trimmed by 0 bases and the J gene end by 4 bases; junction bases not matched to a gene: 1. CDR1 is SNHLY and CDR2 is FYNNEI in the germline V gene. The CDR3 spans 15 residues.

The rearrangement links TRBV30 to TRBJ2-5, with 12 bases that match TRBD2. With 1 base clipped from V and 5 bases from J, the junction kept 8 bases outside the gene matches. Germline V gives CDR1 GTSNPN, CDR2 SVGIG (reference sequence). The CDR3 is 16 residues long. CDR3 nucleotides: TGTGCCTGGAGTGGAACTAGCGGGGGGCGCGGGGAGACCCAGTACTTC. This gives the protein CAWSGTSGGRGETQYF. The variable domain in full, completed from reference TRBV30 and TRBJ2-5, reads SQTIHQWPATLVQPVGSPLSLECTVEGTSNPNLYWYRQAAGRGLQLLFYSVGIGQISSEVPQNLSASRPQDRQFILSSKKLLLSDSGFYLCAWSGTSGGRGETQYFGPGTRLLVL.

The J gene is TRBJ2-1, the V gene TRBV27, with D hard to call. CDR1 is MNHEY and CDR2 is SMNVEV in the germline V gene (reference sequence). Deletions cut 6 bases from V and 4 bases from J, with 4 bases between. This CDR3 comprises 11 residues. In DNA, the CDR3 is TGTGCCAGCAGCCAATACAATGAGCAGTTCTTC. Translating gives CASSQYNEQFF.

The genes are TRBV5-1 and TRBJ2-2; D might be TRBD1 (5 bases). The V end lost 1 base, the J end lost 0 bases, and 10 bases lay between the germline ends. The germline V gene encodes CDR1 SGHRS and CDR2 YFSETQ. The length of the CDR3 is 16 residues. The CDR3 sequence: CASSLTGDANTGELFF. DNA of the CDR3: TGCGCCAGCAGCTTGACAGGAGATGCGAACACCGGGGAGCTGTTTTTT.

This rearrangement joins TRBV6-5 to TRBJ2-5; D is perhaps TRBD1 or TRBD2 (6 bases each). V was pared by 6 bases and J by 5 bases, with 16 bases between. The length of the CDR3 is 14 residues. CDR1 and CDR2 from the germline V gene are MNHEY and SVGAGI. CDR3 residues: CASRQPTGRETQYF. The CDR3 DNA is TGTGCCAGCAGACAGCCCACAGGGAGGGAGACCCAGTACTTC.

CDR3 sequence (DNA): TGTGCCAGCTCACCACCCCCCGGCACCGGGGAGCTGTTTTTT. Protein product: CASSPPPGTGELFF. The J gene is TRBJ2-2, the V gene TRBV18; D gene unclear. V was shortened by 0 bases and J by 4 bases, with 6 bases between the two germline ends. Germline CDR1 is KGHSH and CDR2 is LQKENI. There are 14 residues in the CDR3. Supplemented by reference TRBV18 and TRBJ2-2, the full variable domain reads NAGVMQNPRHLVRRRGQEARLRCSPMKGHSHVYWYRQLPEEGLKFMVYLQKENIIDESGMPKERFSAEFPKEGPSILRIQQVVRGDSAAYFCASSPPPGTGELFFGEGSRLTVL.

The V gene is TRBV30, the J gene TRBJ2-1; 7 bases agree with TRBD1. Looked up from germline, CDR1 is GTSNPN and CDR2 is SVGIG (reference sequence). The CDR3 is made up of 17 amino acids. V shed 1 base, J shed 8 bases, and the junction held 17 bases outside the gene matches. CDR3 nucleotide sequence: TGTGCCTGGAGTGAAATGGTACTAACAGGGGCCGCGGATGAGCAGTTCTTC. This sequence encodes CAWSEMVLTGAADEQFF.

The chain employs TRBV5-6 and TRBJ1-2; tentatively, D is TRBD1 (5 bases). CDR1 is SGHDT and CDR2 is YYEEEE in the germline V gene. CDR3 length: 14 amino acids. V dropped 0 bases and J dropped 4 bases, with 10 bases sitting between them. The CDR3 DNA is TGTGCCAGCAGCTTGGGGGGACGTGGCTATGGCTACACCTTC. It yields the protein CASSLGGRGYGYTF.

The chain employs TRBV6-5 and TRBJ1-6, with D uncertain. Germline V gives CDR1 MNHEY, CDR2 SVGAGI. The CDR3 contains 16 residues. The V gene lost 3 bases and the J gene lost 9 bases, with 18 bases spanning the gap. CDR3 DNA: TGTGCCAGCAGTTATAGGACGGGCCTTAATCGTTCACCCCTCCACTTT. Its translation is CASSYRTGLNRSPLHF.

The chain joins TRBV30 to TRBJ1-5; 7 nucleotides align to TRBD1. V was pared by 5 bases and J by 3 bases, with 4 bases of the junction left unmatched. The CDR3 length is 13 residues. The germline gives CDR1 GTSNPN, CDR2 SVGIG (reference sequence). Here the CDR3 DNA reads TGTGCCTGGGCCGGGACAGTCAATCAGCCCCAGCATTTT. Amino acids: CAWAGTVNQPQHF.